This TCR beta chain was captured by sequencing in a study of blood T cell repertoires in COVID-19. Study at large: Nucleic acid was either cDNA or gDNA, and it came from T cells, B-cell-depleted T cells, or PBMCs.

In the original workflow: Nucleated cell number was recorded as an estimate derived from reference gene primer amplification. Profiling relied on immunoSEQ multiplex PCR, and the TCRdb table lists in-frame clones only, not all of them. V and J calls and clone size are those listed in that table; D and trimming were worked out from the DNA. The sample shows around 200,000 clones, roughly 75% of them seen only once. V was clipped by 4 bases and J by 4 bases, with 12 bases between them. CDR3 length: 14 amino acids. CDR1 SGHRS and CDR2 YFSETQ come from the germline V gene. This chain uses TRBV5-1 with TRBJ1-5, with a possible D match to TRBD1 (6 bases). Sequenced: peripheral blood. The clonotype was recovered from a woman aged 65 to 85 with acute or convalescent COVID-19. CDR3 sequence reads: CASSPWGQNQPQHF. CDR3 in DNA: TGCGCCAGCAGCCCCTGGGGACAAAATCAGCCCCAGCATTTT.